A selection of T cell receptor beta chains follows, all from one sample in a study of shared clonotypes between healthy human individuals. TCRdb keeps only in-frame clones here, not all; method: immunoSEQ multiplex PCR. The sample shows roughly 1,000,000 clones, about 80% of them seen only once. Sequencing used memory CD4+ T cells from PBMCs. These TCRs come from a man aged 18 to 30 in good health. Some clones in this sample may be carry-over from other donors' samples. Each CDR3 is given with its conserved first and last residue. Fields, in order: D gene, J gene, V gene, clone size, CDR3 protein, CDR3 DNA. A D gene is named only where the DNA matches it firmly. Expanded clones get a size class; other rows say once, few or many, or leave the size out.

.	TRBJ2-6	TRBV7-9	.	CASSLTGRAGANVLTF	TGTGCCAGCAGCCTAACAGGCAGGGCTGGGGCCAACGTCCTGACTTTC
.	TRBJ2-3	TRBV9	.	CASSVEGGAQSTDTQYF	TGTGCCAGCAGCGTAGAGGGGGGTGCGCAAAGCACAGATACGCAGTATTTT
TRBD2	TRBJ2-5	TRBV11-3	.	CASSLGGLAGGYPETQYF	TGTGCCAGCAGCTTAGGGGGACTAGCGGGAGGGTACCCAGAGACCCAGTACTTC
.	TRBJ2-1	TRBV7-9	.	CASSLWGRLTYNEQFF	TGTGCCAGCAGCTTATGGGGCAGGCTGACCTACAATGAGCAGTTCTTC
TRBD2	TRBJ2-3	TRBV18	.	CASSPGRSSGKIDTQYF	TGTGCCAGCTCACCTGGTCGGAGTAGCGGGAAAATTGATACGCAGTATTTT
.	TRBJ2-7	TRBV9	.	CASSVDGLGVEQYF	TGTGCCAGCAGCGTAGACGGACTGGGGGTCGAGCAGTACTTC
TRBD1	TRBJ1-1	TRBV5-1	once	CASSAGQMNTEAFF	TGCGCCAGCAGCGCGGGACAGATGAACACTGAAGCTTTCTTT
.	TRBJ2-3	TRBV4-2	.	CASSQEGFHTDTQYF	TGTGCCAGCAGCCAAGAGGGCTTCCACACAGATACGCAGTATTTT
.	TRBJ1-4	TRBV7-2	.	CASGKNGANEKLFF	TGTGCCAGCGGGAAGAATGGGGCTAATGAAAAACTGTTTTTT
.	TRBJ1-1	TRBV29-1	few	CSVDQGLNTEAFF	TGCAGCGTTGATCAGGGACTGAACACTGAAGCTTTCTTT
.	TRBJ1-4	TRBV2	few	CASSRPGGGDEKLFF	TGTGCCAGCAGTCGCCCGGGGGGGGGCGATGAAAAACTGTTTTTT
.	TRBJ1-6	TRBV7-9	.	CASSPSGPLHF	TGTGCCAGCAGCCCAAGTGGACCCCTCCACTTT
.	TRBJ1-1	TRBV12-2	.	CASRYDSITEAFF	TGTGCAAGTCGGTACGACAGTATAACTGAAGCTTTCTTT
.	TRBJ2-7	TRBV20-1	once	CSASSTYEQYF	TGCAGTGCTAGCTCGACCTACGAGCAGTACTTC
TRBD2	TRBJ2-1	TRBV4-2	few	CASSQTSGRLGNEQFF	TGTGCCAGCAGCCAGACTAGCGGGAGATTAGGCAATGAGCAGTTCTTC
TRBD1	TRBJ1-5	TRBV7-9	.	CASSDRAQPQHF	TGTGCCAGCAGTGACAGGGCTCAGCCCCAGCATTTT
.	TRBJ2-3	TRBV5-5	once	CASIYGVTDTQYF	TGTGCCAGCATCTACGGGGTCACAGATACGCAGTATTTT
.	TRBJ2-1	TRBV28	few	CASTYGTAFPEQFF	TGTGCCAGCACCTACGGGACCGCCTTCCCTGAGCAGTTCTTC
.	TRBJ2-7	TRBV2	.	CASKVGVRGEQYF	TGTGCCAGCAAGGTCGGGGTCCGGGGAGAGCAGTACTTC
TRBD1	TRBJ1-2	TRBV2	.	CASSEGQGNNYGYTF	TGTGCCAGCAGTGAAGGACAGGGGAATAACTATGGCTACACCTTC
.	TRBJ2-7	TRBV7-9	.	CASSSGQTSYEQYF	TGTGCCAGCAGCTCAGGACAGACCTCCTACGAGCAGTACTTC
TRBD1	TRBJ2-7	TRBV19	.	CASSGQGVSYEQYF	TGTGCCAGTAGTGGACAGGGGGTGTCCTACGAGCAGTACTTC
.	TRBJ2-7	TRBV29-1	.	CSVRRNPGSTYEQYF	TGCAGCGTACGCCGGAATCCGGGATCGACCTACGAGCAGTACTTC
.	TRBJ1-1	TRBV7-8	many	CASSQTSLKRVNTEAFF	TGTGCCAGCAGCCAGACTAGCCTCAAAAGGGTGAACACTGAAGCTTTCTTT
.	TRBJ2-2	TRBV28	once	CASRGGQNTGELFF	TGTGCCAGCAGAGGGGGGCAGAACACCGGGGAGCTGTTTTTT
.	TRBJ2-7	TRBV28	.	CASRREVYEQYF	TGTGCCAGCCGGCGGGAAGTCTACGAGCAGTACTTC
TRBD1	TRBJ2-5	TRBV6-5	.	CASSSTGGPWETQYF	TGTGCCAGCAGTTCAACAGGGGGACCGTGGGAGACCCAGTACTTC
.	TRBJ2-2	TRBV6-5	.	CASSYAQANTGELFF	TGTGCCAGCAGTTATGCACAGGCGAACACCGGGGAGCTGTTTTTT
TRBD2	TRBJ2-3	TRBV30	.	CAWSVAGVAATDTQYF	TGTGCCTGGAGTGTAGCGGGAGTAGCGGCTACAGATACGCAGTATTTT
TRBD2	TRBJ2-1	TRBV7-2	.	CASSIFSGSHPYNEQFF	TGTGCCAGCAGTATATTTAGCGGGAGTCATCCCTACAATGAGCAGTTCTTC
TRBD2	TRBJ2-7	TRBV5-1	.	CASSFQIAGSEQYF	TGCGCCAGCAGCTTCCAAATAGCGGGAAGCGAGCAGTACTTC
TRBD2	TRBJ2-3	TRBV11-2	.	CASSLGGSGSGADTQYF	TGTGCCAGCAGCTTAGGGGGGAGCGGGAGTGGTGCAGATACGCAGTATTTT
TRBD2	TRBJ2-7	TRBV5-5	.	CASSLGTSGSYEQYF	TGTGCCAGCAGCTTGGGGACTAGCGGGAGCTACGAGCAGTACTTC
TRBD1	TRBJ2-3	TRBV5-6	.	CASSLLGDRVLDTQYF	TGTGCCAGCAGCTTGTTGGGGGACAGGGTTTTGGATACGCAGTATTTT
TRBD2	TRBJ2-3	TRBV9	.	CASSVGGSSDTQYF	TGTGCCAGCAGCGTGGGGGGGAGCTCAGATACGCAGTATTTT
TRBD2	TRBJ2-7	TRBV28	once	CASRPGGGSGEQYF	TGTGCCAGCAGACCCGGGGGGGGGAGCGGCGAGCAGTACTTC
.	TRBJ1-2	TRBV28	once	CASSTGRINYGYTF	TGTGCCAGCAGCACTGGACGGATTAACTATGGCTACACCTTC
TRBD2	TRBJ2-1	TRBV5-4	.	CASRPRTSGSWNEQFF	TGTGCCAGCAGACCTAGGACTAGCGGGAGTTGGAATGAGCAGTTCTTC
.	TRBJ1-5	TRBV29-1	.	CSVVTGDNQPQHF	TGCAGCGTTGTAACCGGGGACAATCAGCCCCAGCATTTT
.	TRBJ1-2	TRBV5-4	.	CASSLPAGDLYGYTF	TGTGCCAGCAGCTTGCCGGCAGGGGATCTCTATGGCTACACCTTC
TRBD1	TRBJ2-3	TRBV5-1	.	CASSLAPGQGLRTDTQYF	TGCGCCAGCAGCTTGGCCCCGGGACAGGGGTTAAGGACAGATACGCAGTATTTT
.	TRBJ1-1	TRBV7-9	.	CASRKGGRSTEAFF	TGTGCCAGCAGAAAAGGGGGGCGTAGCACTGAAGCTTTCTTT
.	TRBJ1-2	TRBV28	.	CASSLLGYGYTF	TGTGCCAGCAGTTTATTAGGATATGGCTACACCTTC
.	TRBJ1-4	TRBV2	once	CASSEGGTNEKLFF	TGTGCCAGCAGTGAAGGGGGGACTAATGAAAAACTGTTTTTT
TRBD1	TRBJ1-4	TRBV5-4	few	CASSEGQGGNEKLFF	TGTGCCAGCAGCGAGGGACAGGGAGGGAATGAAAAACTGTTTTTT
TRBD1	TRBJ2-1	TRBV19	few	CASSPGQGGSYNEQFF	TGTGCCAGTAGTCCTGGACAGGGTGGCTCCTACAATGAGCAGTTCTTC
.	TRBJ1-2	TRBV6-1	.	CASSASGQYYGYTF	TGTGCCAGCAGTGCATCCGGACAGTACTATGGCTACACCTTC
TRBD1	TRBJ1-2	TRBV7-3	.	CASSPDRGPYGYTF	TGTGCCAGCAGCCCGGACAGGGGGCCCTATGGCTACACCTTC
.	TRBJ2-2	TRBV5-6	.	CASSLDATTNTGELFF	TGTGCCAGCAGCTTGGATGCCACAACGAACACCGGGGAGCTGTTTTTT
.	TRBJ1-3	TRBV5-1	.	CASSSESGTIAGNTIYF	TGCGCCAGCAGCTCAGAGTCAGGGACTATCGCCGGAAACACCATATATTTT
.	TRBJ2-5	TRBV9	.	CASSRQGRETQYF	TGTGCCAGCAGCCGCCAGGGTCGGGAGACCCAGTACTTC
.	TRBJ1-3	TRBV18	once	CASSPQEAGNTIYF	TGTGCCAGCTCACCCCAGGAAGCTGGAAACACCATATATTTT
TRBD1	TRBJ1-5	TRBV2	few	CACQGDSNQPQHF	TGTGCCTGTCAGGGGGATAGCAATCAGCCCCAGCATTTT